These 23 T cell receptor beta chains came from one sample sequenced in a study of vaccination and CD4 T cells after COVID-19. The sample's treatment: roughly ten-day PBMC culture with coronavirus spike peptide pools or control peptides (ViraFEST assay). From the unexposed donor, CD4+ T cells were collected ahead of the COVID-19 pandemic (2011-2018). These TCRs are of unknown antigen specificity. Sequenced with the Oncomine TCR Beta short-read assay was DNA taken from cultured CD4+ T cells. Via MiXCR, TCRdb re-called the PCR reads, giving one row per CDR3 protein. The sample yields some 8,900 distinct CDR3 sequences, under 60% seen once. The sample consisted of CD4+ T cells from blood, cultured in vitro. Receptors were obtained from a human donor in good health.

In its sample, this clonotype was seen once. This chain uses TRBV6-1 with TRBJ2-1, with a weak D call TRBD1 (6 bases). Trimming took off 7 bases at V and 1 base at J, with 11 bases between the two ends. Germline V CDR1 and CDR2: MNHNS, SASEGT. This CDR3 spans 14 amino acids. The CDR3 region has the DNA TGTGCCAGCAATGGGGGCAGGTCCTACAATGAGCAGTTCTTC. It codes for CASNGGRSYNEQFF.

The chain recombines TRBV28 with TRBJ2-7; D gene unclear. Germline CDR1 and CDR2: MDHEN and SYDVKM. Trimming stripped 6 bases from V and 3 bases from J, with 12 bases between. The CDR3 runs 13 residues. CDR3 sequence: CASSFGRFYEQYF. CDR3 bases: TGTGCCAGCAGCTTCGGACGGTTCTACGAGCAGTACTTC.

This chain joins TRBV15 and TRBJ1-2; D is unclear. CDR1 is LNHNV, CDR2 YYDKDF, per germline (reference sequence). This CDR3 is built from 14 residues. The V end was cut by 0 bases, the J end by 8 bases, with 13 bases between. The CDR3 bases are TGTGCCACCAGCAGAGATCTGACATCCACGGGCTACACCTTC. This translates into CATSRDLTSTGYTF.

This sequence joins TRBV7-8 and TRBJ2-3; D remains unclear. The CDR3 consists of 12 residues. Trimming removed 5 bases from V and 5 bases from J, with 8 bases in between. The germline V gene has CDR1 SGHVS and CDR2 FQNEAQ. The DNA for the CDR3 is TGTGCCAGCAGCAATTCGGTAGATACGCAGTATTTT. It codes for CASSNSVDTQYF. Looking up the rest from reference TRBV7-8 and TRBJ2-3 gives the full variable domain: GAGVSQSPRYKVAKRGQDVALRCDPISGHVSLFWYQQALGQGPEFLTYFQNEAQLDKSGLPSDRFFAERPEGSVSTLKIQRTQQEDSAVYLCASSNSVDTQYFGPGTRLTVL.

The V gene is TRBV29-1, the J gene TRBJ2-5; the D is unclear. Germline loops: CDR1 SQVTM, CDR2 ANQGSEA. The CDR3 sequence is 12 residues long. Trimming shortened V by 6 bases and J by 4 bases, and 12 bases separated the two germline ends. CDR3 amino acids: CSVPHGRETQYF. The CDR3 DNA reads TGCAGCGTACCCCACGGAAGAGAGACCCAGTACTTC.

This clonotype was seen a few times. The rearrangement uses TRBV5-3 and TRBJ1-2, with D uncertain. TRBV5-3 is sorted into the ORF group, with uncertain function. The CDR3 sequence is 14 residues long. Between the trimmed V and J ends, which lost 9 bases and 6 bases, there was a span of 21 bases. The CDR3 sequence: CAMIRYMPGDGYTF. CDR3 DNA sequence: TGTGCCATGATCCGGTACATGCCTGGGGATGGCTACACCTTC.

This sequence joins TRBV20-1 and TRBJ2-7; TRBD2 agrees at 7 bases. This CDR3 has 15 residues. Looked up from germline, CDR1 is DFQATT and CDR2 is SNEGSKA (reference sequence). Trimming at V came to 3 bases and at J to 2 bases, leaving 10 bases not matched to a gene. The chain's CDR3 is CSARAGGRVAYEQYF. CDR3 DNA sequence: TGCAGTGCTAGGGCTGGTGGGAGGGTCGCCTACGAGCAGTACTTC.

This clonotype showed up just a few times. The chain links TRBV15 to TRBJ2-2; tentative D call: TRBD2 (7 bases). Germline CDR1 and CDR2: LNHNV and YYDKDF (reference sequence). The CDR3 runs to 16 residues. Trimming took 4 bases from V and 7 from J, leaving 19 bases between them. CDR3 DNA sequence: TGTGCCACCAGCACCCCAATCGGAGGGGGGGGCGGGGAGCTGTTTTTT. It codes for CATSTPIGGGGGELFF.

This clonotype appeared a few times. This chain's CDR3 is CASSYSDPSSSYEQYF. In nucleotides, the CDR3 is TGTGCCAGCAGTTACTCGGACCCTTCCAGCTCCTACGAGCAGTACTTC. This chain joins TRBV6-5 and TRBJ2-7; D unresolved. The V gene lost 0 bases and the J gene lost 0 bases, with 12 bases spanning the gap. Germline V gives CDR1 MNHEY, CDR2 SVGAGI. CDR3 size: 16 residues.

The rearrangement links TRBV11-3 to TRBJ2-3; 7 nucleotides line up with TRBD2. This CDR3 has 14 amino acids. Germline-derived CDR1 and CDR2 are SGHNT and YENEEA. The V gene end was trimmed by 6 bases and the J gene end by 0 bases; junction bases not matched to a gene: 3. The CDR3 spells CASSLSGSTDTQYF. CDR3 in DNA: TGTGCCAGCAGTCTTAGCGGGAGCACAGATACGCAGTATTTT.

The sample holds a few counts of this clonotype. The chain is built from TRBV15 and TRBJ2-2, with TRBD2 matching over 11 bases. The CDR3 runs 15 residues. V lost 0 bases to trimming and J lost 6 bases; unmatched junction nucleotides: 0. Germline V CDR1 and CDR2: LNHNV, YYDKDF (reference sequence). In DNA form, the CDR3 reads TGTGCCACCAGCAGAGATAGCGGGGGGGCCGGGGAGCTGTTTTTT. Its translation: CATSRDSGGAGELFF.

J is TRBJ1-5 and V is TRBV20-1, with 8 nucleotides matching TRBD1. The CDR3 extends over 15 amino acids. CDR1 DFQATT and CDR2 SNEGSKA come from the germline V gene (reference sequence). J lost 3 bases, V lost 2 bases, and 6 bases had no gene match. CDR3 loop: CSARQQGGFNQPQHF. The CDR3 DNA reads TGCAGTGCTAGACAACAGGGGGGATTCAATCAGCCCCAGCATTTT.

The chain links TRBV6-2 or TRBV6-3 to TRBJ2-7, with unresolved D. This CDR3 spans 13 amino acids. The V end was cut by 6 bases, the J end by 0 bases, with 9 bases between. Per the germline V gene, CDR1 is MNHEY and CDR2 is SVGEGT. The CDR3 protein is CASSNGYSYEQYF. CDR3 nucleotide sequence: TGTGCCAGCAGCAACGGCTACTCCTACGAGCAGTACTTC.

There are a few counts of this clonotype. The chain combines TRBV20-1 with TRBJ1-5, with D perhaps TRBD1 (5 bases). Germline assignment: CDR1 DFQATT and CDR2 SNEGSKA (reference sequence). The CDR3 has 14 amino acids. V dropped 3 bases and J dropped 6 bases, with 15 bases sitting between them. Here the CDR3 reads CSARNFAGGQPQHF. Written as DNA, the CDR3 is TGCAGTGCTAGGAACTTTGCGGGGGGTCAGCCCCAGCATTTT.

V gene TRBV6-1 combines with J gene TRBJ2-4, with TRBD1 matching 7 bases. This CDR3 region has 18 residues. CDR1 and CDR2 (germline): MNHNS, SASEGT. After removal of 7 bases from V and 1 base from J, the junction contained 16 bases not matched to a gene. The CDR3 nucleotides read TGTGCCAGCACCGAAGGCAGGGGGTCTAGGGGGGCCAAAAACATTCAGTACTTC. It translates to CASTEGRGSRGAKNIQYF.

The rearrangement uses TRBV6-5 and TRBJ2-3, with 14 bases aligning to TRBD2. The CDR3 totals 16 residues. CDR1 and CDR2 (germline): MNHEY, SVGAGI. V gave up 2 bases and J gave up 5 bases; unmatched junction bases: 3. CDR3 residues: CASSYTGLAGGDTQYF. CDR3 DNA: TGTGCCAGCAGTTACACCGGACTAGCGGGAGGAGATACGCAGTATTTT.

The rearrangement uses TRBV5-5 and TRBJ2-1; TRBD1 might be the D (5 bases). V gave up 4 bases and J gave up 8 bases, with 19 bases separating them. Germline values: CDR1 SGHKS, CDR2 YYEKEE (reference sequence). The CDR3 is 15 amino acids. The CDR3 protein is CASSPSAGLFHEQFF. DNA for the CDR3: TGTGCCAGCAGCCCTAGTGCAGGGTTGTTCCATGAGCAGTTCTTC.

This chain joins TRBV11-3 and TRBJ2-3; TRBD1 aligns across 11 bases. Germline V gives CDR1 SGHNT, CDR2 YENEEA. The CDR3 runs 15 residues. Trimming took 7 bases from V and 2 from J; bases not matched to a gene: 5. In nucleotides, the CDR3 is TGTGCCAGCACGGGGACAGGGGGTTCCACAGATACGCAGTATTTT. The encoded protein is CASTGTGGSTDTQYF.

This chain joins TRBV7-9 and TRBJ2-5; unclear D gene. Trimming pared 7 bases from V and 5 bases from J, leaving 8 bases between. Germline CDR1 is SEHNR and CDR2 is FQNEAQ (reference sequence). The CDR3 runs 11 residues. The CDR3 is CASTTSETQYF. The CDR3 DNA is TGTGCCAGCACGACCTCGGAGACCCAGTACTTC.

This clonotype appeared a few times. V usage is TRBV7-9 and J usage is TRBJ2-1, with 7 nucleotides matching TRBD2. V shed 1 base, J shed 1 base, and the junction held 1 base outside the gene matches. The germline V gene encodes CDR1 SEHNR and CDR2 FQNEAQ (reference sequence). The CDR3 totals 15 residues. Here the CDR3 reads CASSLVSGSYNEQFF. The CDR3 region has the DNA TGTGCCAGCAGCTTAGTTAGCGGGTCCTACAATGAGCAGTTCTTC. Full variable domain (remainder filled in from reference TRBV7-9 and TRBJ2-1): DTGVSQNPRHKITKRGQNVTFRCDPISEHNRLYWYRQTLGQGPEFLTYFQNEAQLEKSRLLSDRFSAERPKGSFSTLEIQRTEQGDSAMYLCASSLVSGSYNEQFFGPGTRLTVL.

There are a few counts of this clonotype. This chain links TRBV19 with TRBJ1-6; 9 positions agree with TRBD1. The germline V gene has CDR1 LNHDA and CDR2 SQIVND (reference sequence). Losses at the gene ends were 8 bases for V and 7 bases for J; bases not matched to a gene: 6. The CDR3 contains 14 residues. The CDR3 DNA follows: TGTGCCAGTCAGACGACAGGGGGAAATTCACCCCTCCACTTT. Amino acid sequence: CASQTTGGNSPLHF. The full variable domain, rest sourced from reference TRBV19 and TRBJ1-6, is DGGITQSPKYLFRKEGQNVTLSCEQNLNHDAMYWYRQDPGQGLRLIYYSQIVNDFQKGDIAEGYSVSREKKESFPLTVTSAQKNPTAFYLCASQTTGGNSPLHFGNGTRLTVT.

The J gene is TRBJ1-2, the V gene TRBV15; the D gene is possibly TRBD1 (6 bases). Germline CDR1 is LNHNV and CDR2 is YYDKDF (reference sequence). V was shortened by 0 bases and J by 8 bases, with 19 bases between the two germline ends. The CDR3 spans 16 residues. CDR3 loop: CATSRDSLDRIGGYTF. The CDR3 DNA reads as TGTGCCACCAGCAGAGATTCCCTTGACAGGATCGGCGGCTACACCTTC.

The gene calls are TRBV6-1 and TRBJ2-1; TRBD1 matches 8 bases. CDR1 and CDR2 (germline): MNHNS, SASEGT. Trimming cost V 9 bases and J 9 bases; bases outside gene matches: 10. The CDR3 is 13 amino acids. CDR3 DNA sequence: TGTGCCAGTTCCCGGGACAGGCAGGCTGAGCAGTTCTTC. This gives the protein CASSRDRQAEQFF.